This T cell receptor beta chain was identified during a study of identical twins. TCRdb fed the 5' RACE reads into MiXCR, producing one record per CDR3 protein. The sample lists about 660,000 distinct CDR3 sequences, 8.6% occurring once. This CDR3 spans 13 amino acids. CDR1 and CDR2 (germline): SQVTM, ANQGSEA. V dropped 7 bases and J dropped 8 bases, with 18 bases sitting between them. Study-wide findings and caveats: Low generation probability was overrepresented in out-of-frame alpha sequences shared by twins.

This clonotype was picked up many times. What it binds is not known. These sequences were also reported in another study, on yellow fever vaccine responses in identical twins.

The chain employs TRBV29-1 and TRBJ2-1; D assignment may be TRBD1 or TRBD2 (5 bases each). The material sequenced was PBMCs. This receptor was taken from a woman between 18 and 29 years old in good health. In DNA, the CDR3 is TGCAGCGCCGCGGATGGGGGTAGCGATGAGCAGTTCTTC. Translation: CSAADGGSDEQFF.